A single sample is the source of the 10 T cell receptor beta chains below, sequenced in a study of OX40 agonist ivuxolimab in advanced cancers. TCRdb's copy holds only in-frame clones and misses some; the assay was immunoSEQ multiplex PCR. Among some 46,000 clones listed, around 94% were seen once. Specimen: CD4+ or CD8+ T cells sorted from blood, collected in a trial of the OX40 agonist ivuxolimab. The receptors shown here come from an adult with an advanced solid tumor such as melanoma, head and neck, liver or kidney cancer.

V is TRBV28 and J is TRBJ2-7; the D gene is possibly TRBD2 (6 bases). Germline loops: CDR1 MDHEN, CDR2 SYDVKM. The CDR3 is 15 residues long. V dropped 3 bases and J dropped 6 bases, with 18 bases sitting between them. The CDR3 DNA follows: TGTGCCAGCAGTTTTTATTTACGCGGGAAGGGCGAGCAGTACTTC. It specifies CASSFYLRGKGEQYF.

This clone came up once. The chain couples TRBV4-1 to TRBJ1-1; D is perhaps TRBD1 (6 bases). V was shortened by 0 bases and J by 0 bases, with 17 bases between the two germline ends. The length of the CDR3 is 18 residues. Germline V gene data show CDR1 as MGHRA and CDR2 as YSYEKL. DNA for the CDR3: TGCGCCAGCAGCCAAGATATCAGGAGTTCAGGGGTGAACACTGAAGCTTTCTTT. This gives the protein CASSQDIRSSGVNTEAFF.

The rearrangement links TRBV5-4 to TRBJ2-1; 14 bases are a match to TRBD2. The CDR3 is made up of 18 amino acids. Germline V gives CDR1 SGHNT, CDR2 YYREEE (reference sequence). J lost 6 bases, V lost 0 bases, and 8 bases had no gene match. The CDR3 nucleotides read TGTGCCAGCAGCTTGGCCTTAGGGACTAGCGGGAGAAGCAATGAGCAGTTCTTC. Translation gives CASSLALGTSGRSNEQFF. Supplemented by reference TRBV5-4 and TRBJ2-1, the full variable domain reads ETGVTQSPTHLIKTRGQQVTLRCSSQSGHNTVSWYQQALGQGPQFIFQYYREEENGRGNFPPRFSGLQFPNYSSELNVNALELDDSALYLCASSLALGTSGRSNEQFFGPGTRLTVL.

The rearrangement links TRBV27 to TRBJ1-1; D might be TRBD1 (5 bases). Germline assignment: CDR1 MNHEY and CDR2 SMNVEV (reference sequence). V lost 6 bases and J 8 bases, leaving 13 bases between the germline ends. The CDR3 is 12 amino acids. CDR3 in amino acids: CASRTGGGEAFF. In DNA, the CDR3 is TGTGCCAGCAGGACGGGGGGGGGAGAAGCTTTCTTT.

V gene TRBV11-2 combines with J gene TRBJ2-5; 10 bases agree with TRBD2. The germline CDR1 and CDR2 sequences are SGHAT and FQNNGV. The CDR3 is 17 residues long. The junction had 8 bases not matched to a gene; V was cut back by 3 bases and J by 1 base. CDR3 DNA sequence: TGTGCCAGCAGCTTCGAATTCCAGCGGGAGGGCCAAGAGACCCAGTACTTC. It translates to CASSFEFQREGQETQYF.

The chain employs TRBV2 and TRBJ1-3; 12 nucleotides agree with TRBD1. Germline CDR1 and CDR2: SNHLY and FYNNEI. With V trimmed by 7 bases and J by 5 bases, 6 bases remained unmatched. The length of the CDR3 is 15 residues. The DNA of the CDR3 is TGTGCCAGCACCCTGGGACAGGGGGCGAGAAACACCATATATTTT. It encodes CASTLGQGARNTIYF.

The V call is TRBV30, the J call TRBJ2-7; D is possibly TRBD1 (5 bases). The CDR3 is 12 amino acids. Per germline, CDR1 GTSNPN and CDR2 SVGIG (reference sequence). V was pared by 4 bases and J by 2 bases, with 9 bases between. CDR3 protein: CAWIRAPYEQYF. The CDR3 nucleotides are TGTGCCTGGATCAGGGCCCCCTACGAGCAGTACTTC.

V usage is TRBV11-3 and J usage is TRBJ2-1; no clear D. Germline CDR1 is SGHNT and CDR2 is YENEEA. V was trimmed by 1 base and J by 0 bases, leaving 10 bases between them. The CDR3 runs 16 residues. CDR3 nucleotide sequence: TGTGCCAGCAGCTTAGCAGCGTCCCTCTCCTACAATGAGCAGTTCTTC. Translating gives CASSLAASLSYNEQFF.

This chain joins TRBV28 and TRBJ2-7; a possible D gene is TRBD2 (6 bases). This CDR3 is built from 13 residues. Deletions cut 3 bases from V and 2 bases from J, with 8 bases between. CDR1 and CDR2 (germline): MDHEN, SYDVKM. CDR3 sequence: CASSFRETYEQYF. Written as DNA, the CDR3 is TGTGCCAGCAGTTTTCGGGAGACCTACGAGCAGTACTTC.

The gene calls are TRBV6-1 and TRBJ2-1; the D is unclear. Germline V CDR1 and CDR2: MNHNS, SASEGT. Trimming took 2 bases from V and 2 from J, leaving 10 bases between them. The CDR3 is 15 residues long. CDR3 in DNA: TGTGCCAGCAGTGAAAATCACAATACCTACAATGAGCAGTTCTTC. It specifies CASSENHNTYNEQFF.